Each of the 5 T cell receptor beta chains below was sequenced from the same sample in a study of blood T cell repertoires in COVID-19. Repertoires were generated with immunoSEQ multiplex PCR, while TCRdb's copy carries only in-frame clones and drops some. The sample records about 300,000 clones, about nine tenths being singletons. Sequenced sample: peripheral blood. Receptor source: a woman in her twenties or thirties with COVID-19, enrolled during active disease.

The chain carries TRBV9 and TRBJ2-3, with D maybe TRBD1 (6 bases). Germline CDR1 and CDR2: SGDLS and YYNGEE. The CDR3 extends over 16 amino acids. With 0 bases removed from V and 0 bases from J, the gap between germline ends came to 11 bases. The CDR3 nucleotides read TGTGCCAGCAGCGTAGAAGGGGGATCTAGCACAGATACGCAGTATTTT. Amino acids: CASSVEGGSSTDTQYF. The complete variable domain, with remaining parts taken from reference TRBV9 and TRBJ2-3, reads DSGVTQTPKHLITATGQRVTLRCSPRSGDLSVYWYQQSLDQGLQFLIQYYNGEERAKGNILERFSAQQFPDLHSELNLSSLELGDSALYFCASSVEGGSSTDTQYFGPGTRLTVL.

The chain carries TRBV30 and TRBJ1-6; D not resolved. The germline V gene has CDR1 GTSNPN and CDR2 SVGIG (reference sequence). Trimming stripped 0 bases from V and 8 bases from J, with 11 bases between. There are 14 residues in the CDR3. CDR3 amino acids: CAWSVVYGDSPLHF. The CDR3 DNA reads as TGTGCCTGGAGTGTTGTTTACGGGGATTCACCCCTCCACTTT.

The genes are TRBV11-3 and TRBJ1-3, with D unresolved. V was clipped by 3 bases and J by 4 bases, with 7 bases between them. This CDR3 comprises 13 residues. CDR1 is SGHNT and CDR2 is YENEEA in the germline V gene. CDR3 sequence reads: CASSFGQGNTIYF. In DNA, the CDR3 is TGTGCCAGCAGCTTCGGTCAAGGAAACACCATATATTTT.

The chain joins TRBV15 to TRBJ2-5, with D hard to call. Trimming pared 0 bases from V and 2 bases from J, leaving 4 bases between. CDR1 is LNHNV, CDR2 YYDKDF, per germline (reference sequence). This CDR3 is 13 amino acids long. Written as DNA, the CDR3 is TGTGCCACCAGCAGAGACAGTCAAGAGACCCAGTACTTC. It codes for CATSRDSQETQYF.

The CDR3 nucleotides read TGCGCCAGCAGCTCGACGGGTGGGGGGACCCAAGAGACCCAGTACTTC. It codes for CASSSTGGGTQETQYF. This sequence joins TRBV5-1 and TRBJ2-5; a weak D match, TRBD2 (6 bases). The V end was cut by 3 bases, the J end by 1 base, with 16 bases between. The CDR3 totals 16 residues. The germline gives CDR1 SGHRS, CDR2 YFSETQ.